This section outlines one T cell receptor (beta chain) sequence together with its context. It was with 60 Vbeta and 13 Jbeta primers that the PCR ran. Repertoires were generated with immunoSEQ multiplex PCR, while TCRdb's copy carries only in-frame clones and drops some. The table records hundreds of thousands of clones, approximately 84% of them present only once. The data belong to a study of cytomegalovirus exposure and HLA in healthy donors. Sequenced: PBMCs. This receptor was identified in a girl aged 2-15 years in good health and CMV-seronegative.

CDR3 sequence (DNA): TGTGCCAGTAGTACGGGACTCCAGTACGAGCAGTACTTC. Residues: CASSTGLQYEQYF. The rearrangement uses TRBV19 and TRBJ2-7, with D possibly TRBD2 on 6 matching bases. Per the germline V gene, CDR1 is LNHDA and CDR2 is SQIVND (reference sequence). The V and J ends lost 4 bases and 4 bases respectively, with 11 bases between them. The CDR3 covers 13 residues.